These 11 T cell receptor beta chains originate from one sample sequenced in a study of shared T cell receptors in the human thymus. Generated by immunoSEQ multiplex PCR, the TCRdb table keeps only in-frame clones and is missing some. The sample lists approximately 490,000 clones, roughly 74% occurring once. The same data also contributed to another study, on human thymus T cells.

The sample consisted of thymocytes. The receptors originated from a boy under two years old with a congenital heart defect.

V is TRBV6-5 and J is TRBJ1-5, with D tentatively TRBD1 (6 bases). The CDR3 has 14 residues. The V and J ends lost 11 bases and 6 bases respectively, with 20 bases between them. Per germline, CDR1 MNHEY and CDR2 SVGAGI. CDR3 in DNA: TGTGCCTCTAGGACGGGGGGCTTCGGTCAGCCCCAGCATTTT. Protein: CASRTGGFGQPQHF.

The rearrangement joins TRBV6-6 to TRBJ2-7, with 8 bases that match TRBD1. The CDR3 spans 14 residues. CDR1 is MNHNY, CDR2 SVGAGI, per germline (reference sequence). The V gene end was trimmed by 2 bases and the J gene end by 5 bases; junction bases not matched to a gene: 5. The CDR3 DNA reads TGTGCCAGCAGTTACGCAGGGGGCATGGACGAGCAGTACTTC. This translates into CASSYAGGMDEQYF.

This clone was counted between two and nine times. This chain uses TRBV7-8 with TRBJ2-7; 15 bases match TRBD2. This CDR3 region has 19 residues. Germline loops: CDR1 SGHVS, CDR2 FQNEAQ. Trimming cost V 0 bases and J 0 bases; bases outside gene matches: 6. CDR3 in DNA: TGTGCCAGCAGCTTAGCCGGACTAGCGGGAGGGCCTAGCTCCTACGAGCAGTACTTC. Protein product: CASSLAGLAGGPSSYEQYF.

The rearrangement joins TRBV10-2 to TRBJ2-7; a weak D match, TRBD2 (5 bases). V lost 8 bases and J lost 0, with 14 bases in between. Germline V CDR1 and CDR2: WSHSY, SAAADI. The CDR3 sequence is 14 residues long. The CDR3 region has the DNA TGCGCCAGCGGAGGAACGGTCAGCTCCTACGAGCAGTACTTC. Translated: CASGGTVSSYEQYF.

The chain combines TRBV2 with TRBJ1-2; weak D call: TRBD1 (6 bases). The germline V and J ends were trimmed by 6 bases and 1 base, with 12 bases remaining between them. From germline, CDR1 is SNHLY and CDR2 FYNNEI. The CDR3 runs to 14 residues. The CDR3 protein is CASRQGSLNYGYTF. The CDR3 coding sequence is TGTGCCAGCAGGCAGGGGTCCCTTAACTATGGCTACACCTTC.

Here the CDR3 reads CASAPGRTASMYF. In DNA form, the CDR3 reads TGTGCCAGCGCCCCAGGTCGGACAGCCTCTATGTACTTC. V is TRBV11-3 and J is TRBJ2-7; maybe TRBD1 (6 bases). V shed 8 bases and J shed 12 bases, with 23 bases lying between them. The CDR3 loop spans 13 amino acids. The germline V gene has CDR1 SGHNT and CDR2 YENEEA.

V and J are TRBV19 and TRBJ2-4; TRBD2 aligns across 8 bases. The CDR3 runs 16 residues. The trim removed 2 bases at V and 7 bases at J, leaving 10 bases unmatched. Per germline, CDR1 LNHDA and CDR2 SQIVND (reference sequence). For the CDR3, the DNA is TGTGCCAGTAGTATAAACGGGGGGGCTGGGGGGAACATTCAGTACTTC. Translated: CASSINGGAGGNIQYF. Supplemented by reference TRBV19 and TRBJ2-4, the full variable domain reads DGGITQSPKYLFRKEGQNVTLSCEQNLNHDAMYWYRQDPGQGLRLIYYSQIVNDFQKGDIAEGYSVSREKKESFPLTVTSAQKNPTAFYLCASSINGGAGGNIQYFGAGTRLSVL.

The genes are TRBV27 and TRBJ2-3; D gene unclear. From germline, CDR1 is MNHEY and CDR2 SMNVEV (reference sequence). The V end lost 8 bases, the J end lost 5 bases, and 14 bases lay between the germline ends. This CDR3 has 13 residues. The CDR3 DNA reads TGTGCCAGCCCCCGCCGTCTCGGAGATACGCAGTATTTT. Protein product: CASPRRLGDTQYF.

This chain uses TRBV5-1 with TRBJ2-7; possibly TRBD2 for D (6 bases). The CDR3 loop spans 15 amino acids. CDR1 is SGHRS, CDR2 YFSETQ, per germline. Trimming took 2 bases from V and 4 from J, leaving 16 bases between them. This CDR3 is CASSFQEGHPYEQYF. DNA for the CDR3: TGCGCCAGCAGCTTTCAGGAGGGGCATCCATACGAGCAGTACTTC.

The rearrangement links TRBV19 to TRBJ2-7; D may be TRBD1 (5 bases). The CDR3 loop spans 14 amino acids. Germline-derived CDR1 and CDR2 are LNHDA and SQIVND (reference sequence). Trimming left V 4 bases short and J 12 bases short, with 22 bases between. The CDR3 sequence is CASSKGPDRLGRYF. CDR3 bases: TGTGCCAGTAGTAAGGGCCCCGACAGACTCGGGCGGTACTTC.

The rearrangement links TRBV4-3 to TRBJ2-1; 9 bases match TRBD2. The CDR3 sequence is 18 residues long. V dropped 2 bases and J dropped 1; count of bases not matched to a gene: 9. From germline, CDR1 is LGHNA and CDR2 YSLEER. The CDR3 sequence is CASSQTPRREGSYNEQFF. In DNA, the CDR3 is TGCGCCAGCAGCCAAACTCCTCGGCGGGAGGGGTCCTACAATGAGCAGTTCTTC.